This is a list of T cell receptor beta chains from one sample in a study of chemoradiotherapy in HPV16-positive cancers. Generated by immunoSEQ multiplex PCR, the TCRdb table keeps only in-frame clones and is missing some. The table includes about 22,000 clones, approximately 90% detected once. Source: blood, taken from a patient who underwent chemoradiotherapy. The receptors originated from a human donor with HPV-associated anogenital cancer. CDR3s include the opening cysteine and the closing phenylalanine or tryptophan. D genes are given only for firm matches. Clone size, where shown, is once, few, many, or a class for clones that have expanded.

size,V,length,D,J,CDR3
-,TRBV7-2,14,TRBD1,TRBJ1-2,CASSAKQGLDGYTF
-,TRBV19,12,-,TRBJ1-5,CASSPGNQPQHF
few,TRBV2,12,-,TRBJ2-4,CASRGDSAIQYF
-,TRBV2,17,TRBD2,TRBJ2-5,CASSQGPLAGEGETQYF
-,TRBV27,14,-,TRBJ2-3,CASSKRGAGDTQYF
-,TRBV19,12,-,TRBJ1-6,CASRVENSPLHF
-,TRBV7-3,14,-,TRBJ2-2,CASSLSGDTGELFF
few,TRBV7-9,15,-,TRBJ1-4,CASSLEWAGPEKLFF
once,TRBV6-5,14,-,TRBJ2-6,CASRRGSGANVLTF
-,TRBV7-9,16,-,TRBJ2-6,CASSLAQGSGANVLTF
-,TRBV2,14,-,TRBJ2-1,CARQAGMSYNEQFF
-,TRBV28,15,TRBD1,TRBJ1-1,CASSLTGGMESEAFF
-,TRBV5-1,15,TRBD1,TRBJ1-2,CASSERDRGLGGYTF
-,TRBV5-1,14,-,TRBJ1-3,CASSPGVSGNTIYF
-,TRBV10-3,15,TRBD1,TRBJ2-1,CAISAGTGVYNEQFF
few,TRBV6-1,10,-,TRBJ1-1,CASSEARAFF
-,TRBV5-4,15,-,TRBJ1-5,CASSLSWQVNQPQHF
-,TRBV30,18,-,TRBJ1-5,CAWSVARAKTVSNQPQHF
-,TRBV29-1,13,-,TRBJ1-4,CSVRRGANEKLFF
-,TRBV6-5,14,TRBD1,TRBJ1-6,CASAKTGSNSPLHF
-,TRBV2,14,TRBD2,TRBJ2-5,CASSTGTSGETQYF
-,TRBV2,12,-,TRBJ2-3,CASKLAIDTQYF
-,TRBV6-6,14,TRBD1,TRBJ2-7,CVTGGESPNYEQYF
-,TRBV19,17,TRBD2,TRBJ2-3,CASSIRGTSSGTDTQYF
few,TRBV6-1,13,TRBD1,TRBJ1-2,CASKTGGSGGYTF
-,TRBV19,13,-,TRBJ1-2,CASLETLNYGYTF
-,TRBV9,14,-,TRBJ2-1,CASSTGLGANEQFF
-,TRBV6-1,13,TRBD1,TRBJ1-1,CASSEADRERAFF
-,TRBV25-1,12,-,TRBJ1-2,CASSLSPYGHTF
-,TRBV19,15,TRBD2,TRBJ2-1,CASSILLAGNNEQFF
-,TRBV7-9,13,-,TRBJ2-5,CASSFKAGETQYF
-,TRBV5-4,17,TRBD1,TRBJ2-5,CASRSSPTGVSQETQYF
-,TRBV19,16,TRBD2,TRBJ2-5,CASSIDVASGGETQYF
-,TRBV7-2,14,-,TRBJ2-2,CASSRRAYTGELFF
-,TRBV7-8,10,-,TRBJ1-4,CASGLEKLFF
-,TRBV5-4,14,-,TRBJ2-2,CASSFRGGTGELFF
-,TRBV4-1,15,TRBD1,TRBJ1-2,CASSQVQGGAGGYTF
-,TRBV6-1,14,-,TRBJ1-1,CASSEATRNTEAFF
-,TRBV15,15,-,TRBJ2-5,CATSSEGGPRKTQYF
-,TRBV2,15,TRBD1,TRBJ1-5,CASSWGQSVNQPQHF